These 10 T cell receptor beta chains came from one sample sequenced in a study of PD-1 blockade in classical Hodgkin lymphoma. Sample time point: cycle 4 day 1 (C4D1), after six to seven weeks of nivolumab. Every patient experienced relapse after autologous stem cell transplantation, and brentuximab vedotin exposure varied. CD8+ T cell isolation from thawed PBMCs was performed by magnetic negative selection. Method: immunoSEQ multiplex PCR; TCRdb's copy keeps in-frame clones and lacks some. Of fewer than 15,000 clones listed, around 86% are singletons. The sequencing here drew on CD8+ T cells from blood, taken before the fourth cycle of nivolumab. Every receptor here comes from a human donor with classical Hodgkin lymphoma.

The chain has TRBV15 and TRBJ2-7; D not resolved. The V end lost 4 bases, the J end lost 4 bases, and 11 bases lay between the germline ends. Germline lookup yields CDR1 LNHNV and CDR2 YYDKDF (reference sequence). CDR3 length equals 13 residues. This CDR3 reads CATSTERWYEQYF. Here the CDR3 DNA reads TGTGCCACCAGCACGGAGCGTTGGTACGAGCAGTACTTC.

The chain combines TRBV9 with TRBJ1-1; D is possibly TRBD1 (5 bases). CDR1 is SGDLS, CDR2 YYNGEE, per germline. Trimming removed 1 base at V and 1 base at J, with 11 bases between. This CDR3 spans 15 amino acids. The CDR3 sequence: CASSVRAGWNTEAFF. CDR3 nucleotide sequence: TGTGCCAGCAGCGTACGTGCAGGGTGGAACACTGAAGCTTTCTTT. The whole variable domain, filled in from reference TRBV9 and TRBJ1-1, reads DSGVTQTPKHLITATGQRVTLRCSPRSGDLSVYWYQQSLDQGLQFLIQYYNGEERAKGNILERFSAQQFPDLHSELNLSSLELGDSALYFCASSVRAGWNTEAFFGQGTRLTVV.

The chain carries TRBV7-9 and TRBJ1-2; D is undetermined. The CDR3 consists of 13 residues. Germline CDR1 and CDR2: SEHNR and FQNEAQ (reference sequence). V was pared by 2 bases and J by 4 bases, with 8 bases between. DNA of the CDR3: TGTGCCAGCAGCTTAAAGGCAGGCTATGGCTACACCTTC. It encodes CASSLKAGYGYTF.

V is TRBV6-1 and J is TRBJ1-2; D gene ambiguous. The germline V gene encodes CDR1 MNHNS and CDR2 SASEGT. CDR3 size: 15 residues. Trimming stripped 1 base from V and 6 bases from J, with 15 bases between. The CDR3 region has the DNA TGTGCCAGCAGTGAAGTAGAGACGAACAACCATGGCTACACCTTC. Amino acid sequence: CASSEVETNNHGYTF.

This chain connects TRBV5-1 to TRBJ2-7; D uncertain. Per germline, CDR1 SGHRS and CDR2 YFSETQ. V was pared by 4 bases and J by 1 base, with 15 bases between. This CDR3 is built from 15 residues. The CDR3 sequence is CASSPRHPKSYEQYF. The DNA of the CDR3 is TGCGCCAGCAGCCCCCGCCACCCCAAATCCTACGAGCAGTACTTC.

The chain carries TRBV6-5 and TRBJ2-1; TRBD2 aligns across 7 bases. This CDR3 comprises 14 residues. Germline V gene lookup returns CDR1 MNHEY and CDR2 SVGAGI. The V and J ends lost 2 bases and 5 bases, in that order; junction bases with no gene match: 3. In DNA, the CDR3 is TGTGCCAGCAGTTACGGACTAGTACACAATGAGCAGTTCTTC. Translation: CASSYGLVHNEQFF.

The chain carries TRBV5-6 and TRBJ1-1; D may be TRBD1 (5 bases). Trimming pared 7 bases from V and 2 bases from J, leaving 18 bases between. The CDR3 is 15 amino acids. CDR1 and CDR2 (germline): SGHDT, YYEEEE. Here the CDR3 DNA reads TGTGCCAGCGACACCCGGGAGAGGGGTAACACTGAAGCTTTCTTT. Its protein is CASDTRERGNTEAFF.

Here the CDR3 DNA reads TGTGCCAGCAAGGTAGCGGGACCCGGTGGAGGGGAGCTGTTTTTT. It yields the protein CASKVAGPGGGELFF. The V call is TRBV13, the J call TRBJ2-2, with 8 bases fitting TRBD2. CDR1 and CDR2 from the germline V gene are PRHDT and FYEKMQ (reference sequence). The CDR3 consists of 15 residues. V gave up 7 bases and J gave up 8 bases; unmatched junction bases: 12.

V gene TRBV15 combines with J gene TRBJ1-1; D remains ambiguous. The CDR3 extends over 13 amino acids. Germline CDR1 LNHNV, CDR2 YYDKDF (reference sequence). Trimming shortened V by 3 bases and J by 1 base, and 6 bases separated the two germline ends. The CDR3 DNA follows: TGTGCCACCAGCAGGGCCCCGAACACTGAAGCTTTCTTT. This encodes CATSRAPNTEAFF. Drawing the rest from reference TRBV15 and TRBJ1-1, the complete variable domain is DAMVIQNPRYQVTQFGKPVTLSCSQTLNHNVMYWYQQKSSQAPKLLFHYYDKDFNNEADTPDNFQSRRPNTSFCFLDIRSPGLGDTAMYLCATSRAPNTEAFFGQGTRLTVV.

This clone was detected once. The chain couples TRBV5-4 to TRBJ1-4; D may be TRBD1 (6 bases). V shed 3 bases and J shed 3 bases, with 12 bases lying between them. CDR1 and CDR2 from the germline V gene are SGHNT and YYREEE (reference sequence). The CDR3 is made up of 15 amino acids. The CDR3 DNA sequence: TGTGCCAGCAGCTCATCAGGGGCTGCTAATGAAAAACTGTTTTTT. Protein sequence: CASSSSGAANEKLFF.